This TCR beta chain was sequenced during a study of T cells in localized non-small cell lung cancer. Study outcomes and limitations: Since sequencing was restricted to only one region of the tumor, intratumor heterogeneity remains a possibility. Among the tissues sampled, uninvolved adjacent lung had the highest T cell clonality, above tumor.

Remarks on this clone: Its antigen remains unknown.

Some clones are missing from TCRdb's copy, which holds only in-frame ones; the method was immunoSEQ multiplex PCR. The profile shows more than 30,000 clones, 87% of them singletons. Germline CDR1 and CDR2: SGHVS and FQNEAQ. CDR3 length equals 13 residues. Trimming took off 5 bases at V and 6 bases at J, with 13 bases between the two ends. The sequence was collected from a man aged 40 to 75 with stage III lung adenocarcinoma. The chain is built from TRBV7-8 and TRBJ1-2; no reliable D call. The starting material was peripheral blood mononuclear cells, obtained before any cancer treatment. CDR3 bases: TGTGCCAGCAGCATCCGGGAGAATGATGGCTACACCTTC. Amino acids: CASSIRENDGYTF. Complete variable domain (other parts from reference TRBV7-8 and TRBJ1-2): GAGVSQSPRYKVAKRGQDVALRCDPISGHVSLFWYQQALGQGPEFLTYFQNEAQLDKSGLPSDRFFAERPEGSVSTLKIQRTQQEDSAVYLCASSIRENDGYTFGSGTRLTVV.